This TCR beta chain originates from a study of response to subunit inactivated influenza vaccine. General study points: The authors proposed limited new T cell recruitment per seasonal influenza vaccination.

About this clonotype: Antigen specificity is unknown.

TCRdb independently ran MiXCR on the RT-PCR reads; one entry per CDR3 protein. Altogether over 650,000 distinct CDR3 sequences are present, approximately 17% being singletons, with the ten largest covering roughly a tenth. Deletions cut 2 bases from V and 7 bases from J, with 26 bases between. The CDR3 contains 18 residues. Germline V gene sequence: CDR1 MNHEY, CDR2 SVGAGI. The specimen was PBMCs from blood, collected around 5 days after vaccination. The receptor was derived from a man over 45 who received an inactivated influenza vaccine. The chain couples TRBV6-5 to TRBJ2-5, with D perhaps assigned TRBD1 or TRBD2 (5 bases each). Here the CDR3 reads CASSYTRPGRTHVGTQYF. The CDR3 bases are TGTGCCAGCAGTTACACACGACCGGGACGCACCCATGTAGGGACCCAGTACTTC.